Each of the 17 T cell receptor beta chains below was sequenced from the same sample in a study of blood T cells in healthy people across ages. The second PCR ran roughly 6 to 12 cycles with a sample-barcoded 5' primer and J-beta primers. From the 5' RACE reads, TCRdb called clonotypes with MiXCR, one entry per CDR3 protein. The sample holds 1.2 million to 1.5 million distinct CDR3 sequences, roughly 40% seen once. The sequenced material came from blood. Every receptor here comes from a woman under 30 in good health.

The chain combines TRBV18 with TRBJ2-1; D might be TRBD1 (6 bases). CDR1 is KGHSH and CDR2 is LQKENI in the germline V gene. V gave up 2 bases and J gave up 3 bases, with 11 bases separating them. CDR3 length equals 15 residues. The DNA for the CDR3 is TGTGCCAGCTCACCAGGACAGCCCCACTACAATGAGCAGTTCTTC. Residues: CASSPGQPHYNEQFF.

This clonotype has more than one count but fewer than ten. CDR3 in DNA: TGTGCCAGCCGCGGGGCGGGAGGGCACACAGATACGCAGTATTTT. Its protein product is CASRGAGGHTDTQYF. The chain joins TRBV12-3 or TRBV12-4 to TRBJ2-3; 9 nucleotides match TRBD2. The V segment lost 8 bases and the J segment 2 bases; nucleotides outside the gene matches: 8. CDR3 length: 15 amino acids.

This sequence joins TRBV13 and TRBJ2-7; 16 bases fit TRBD2. The CDR3 is 18 residues long. CDR1 and CDR2 from the germline V gene are PRHDT and FYEKMQ (reference sequence). The V gene end was trimmed by 5 bases and the J gene end by 0 bases; junction bases not matched to a gene: 7. Here the CDR3 DNA reads TGTGCCAGCAGCCCCCTGGGACTAGCGGGGGGGCCCTCCTACGAGCAGTACTTC. This gives the protein CASSPLGLAGGPSYEQYF.

Note on this clonotype: This could be a read error, since a much larger clone is one nucleotide away. This rearrangement joins TRBV5-1 to TRBJ2-5; 7 bases map to TRBD2. Germline trimming cut 4 bases from V and 11 bases from J; bases unmatched to any gene: 23. CDR3 length: 17 amino acids. Germline CDR1 SGHRS, CDR2 YFSETQ. CDR3 coding DNA: TGCGCCAGCAGCGCGGATCTAGCGGCGAGCTCCTACAATGAGCAGTACTTC. It yields the protein CASSADLAASSYNEQYF.

The chain recombines TRBV30 with TRBJ1-1; no firm D call. Germline assignment: CDR1 GTSNPN and CDR2 SVGIG (reference sequence). The CDR3 length is 13 residues. Trimming removed 2 bases from V and 0 bases from J, with 7 bases in between. CDR3 sequence: CAWSTRMNTEAFF. The CDR3 nucleotides are TGTGCCTGGAGTACTCGGATGAACACTGAAGCTTTCTTT. The full variable domain, with the rest looked up from reference TRBV30 and TRBJ1-1, is SQTIHQWPATLVQPVGSPLSLECTVEGTSNPNLYWYRQAAGRGLQLLFYSVGIGQISSEVPQNLSASRPQDRQFILSSKKLLLSDSGFYLCAWSTRMNTEAFFGQGTRLTVV.

The chain recombines TRBV11-2 with TRBJ2-5; 9 bases fit TRBD1. Trimming removed 5 bases from V and 11 bases from J; junction bases left unmatched: 21. This CDR3 is 17 amino acids long. Germline V gene sequence: CDR1 SGHAT, CDR2 FQNNGV. CDR3: CASSARSTGQGSNEQYF. In nucleotides, the CDR3 is TGTGCCAGCAGCGCCCGCTCGACGGGACAGGGCTCGAATGAGCAGTACTTC.

This clonotype was found a few times. The chain employs TRBV12-3 or TRBV12-4 and TRBJ2-3; 9 positions match TRBD1. This CDR3 is built from 17 residues. Trimming at V came to 11 bases and at J to 2 bases, leaving 17 bases not matched to a gene. CDR3 sequence reads: CAAGPGQGSTPTDTQYF. CDR3 nucleotide sequence: TGTGCCGCAGGACCGGGACAGGGTTCCACTCCCACAGATACGCAGTATTTT.

The chain joins TRBV4-1 to TRBJ2-1; 8 nucleotides line up with TRBD2. The CDR3 runs 16 residues. Germline assignment: CDR1 MGHRA and CDR2 YSYEKL. J was trimmed by 3 bases and V by 3 bases; bases with no gene match: 7. The CDR3 bases are TGCGCCAGCAGCCATGAGTCCACTAGCGGCTACAATGAGCAGTTCTTC. It translates to CASSHESTSGYNEQFF.

This chain uses TRBV4-2 with TRBJ2-5; 10 nucleotides align to TRBD2. The assigned J gene may be wrong: the sequence end matches TRBJ2-7 better. From germline, CDR1 is LGHNA and CDR2 YNFKEQ. The CDR3 has 15 residues. CDR3 nucleotide sequence: TGTGCCAGCAGCCAAGGGGCTAGCGGGAGCTCCGAGCAGTACTTC. This codes for CASSQGASGSSEQYF.

The J gene is TRBJ2-1, the V gene TRBV7-8; D not resolved. Germline V CDR1 and CDR2: SGHVS, FQNEAQ. The CDR3 is made up of 15 amino acids. Trimming took off 1 base at V and 6 bases at J, with 13 bases between the two ends. The chain's CDR3 is CASSLVLAMGNEQFF. The DNA for the CDR3 is TGTGCCAGCAGCTTAGTATTAGCTATGGGCAATGAGCAGTTCTTC.

Only a few counts were recorded for this clonotype. This chain links TRBV6-1 with TRBJ1-1; maybe TRBD1 (6 bases). The CDR3 covers 18 residues. V was cut by 5 bases and J by 3 bases, with 25 bases left in between. Germline CDR1 and CDR2: MNHNS and SASEGT. The chain's CDR3 is CASSPTSPGGAAHTEAFF. CDR3 coding DNA: TGTGCCAGCAGTCCCACTTCTCCGGGGGGCGCTGCCCACACTGAAGCTTTCTTT.

This clonotype showed up just a few times. This rearrangement joins TRBV27 to TRBJ2-1, with 9 nucleotides matching TRBD2. In germline, CDR1 is MNHEY, CDR2 SMNVEV (reference sequence). With 1 base clipped from V and 5 bases from J, the junction kept 3 bases outside the gene matches. The CDR3 is 15 amino acids. The CDR3 DNA is TGTGCCAGCAGTTTATTAGCGGGGGTGAACAATGAGCAGTTCTTC. Translation gives CASSLLAGVNNEQFF.

As to this clonotype: At one boundary the junction diverges from the germline segment, which might be a read error. The chain recombines TRBV5-6 with TRBJ2-4, with D possibly being TRBD1 (5 bases). The DNA end is a closer match to TRBJ2-7, so the J assignment may be wrong. Germline CDR1 reads SGHDT; CDR2 reads YYEEEE. This CDR3 has 14 residues. The CDR3 is CACSLVAGSGEQYF. CDR3 DNA: TGTGCCTGCAGCTTGGTAGCAGGGTCGGGCGAGCAGTACTTC.

This clonotype has just one count. The CDR3 DNA sequence: TGTGCCAGCAGCCCCACCGGTCAGGCTAACTATGGCTACACCTTC. This gives the protein CASSPTGQANYGYTF. V and J are TRBV7-2 and TRBJ1-2; D uncertain. The CDR3 loop spans 15 amino acids. V was trimmed by 5 bases and J by 0 bases, leaving 13 bases between them. Germline loops: CDR1 SGHTA, CDR2 FQGNSA.

V gene TRBV28 combines with J gene TRBJ1-1, with a tentative D call TRBD1 (6 bases). Germline lookup yields CDR1 MDHEN and CDR2 SYDVKM. The length of the CDR3 is 14 residues. The germline V and J ends were trimmed by 5 bases and 5 bases, with 15 bases remaining between them. DNA for the CDR3: TGTGCCAGCAGTCCCAGGGGAAGTTGGACTGAAGCTTTCTTT. Protein: CASSPRGSWTEAFF.

The rearrangement links TRBV6-6 to TRBJ1-6; tentative D call: TRBD1 (5 bases). This CDR3 is 14 amino acids long. V was trimmed by 7 bases and J by 8 bases, leaving 15 bases between them. Looked up from germline, CDR1 is MNHNY and CDR2 is SVGAGI (reference sequence). In DNA form, the CDR3 reads TGTGCCAGCATTGCAGGGTTAATGGATTCACCCCTCCACTTT. This encodes CASIAGLMDSPLHF.

Only a few counts were recorded for this clonotype. J is TRBJ2-7 and V is TRBV20-1; D gene ambiguous. CDR3 length: 15 amino acids. The V gene lost 0 bases and the J gene lost 5 bases, with 17 bases spanning the gap. Germline V CDR1 and CDR2: DFQATT, SNEGSKA (reference sequence). CDR3 bases: TGCAGTGCTAGAGACTTCGCCCTCAAGGCGGACGAGCAGTACTTC. Protein sequence: CSARDFALKADEQYF.